The 9 T cell receptor beta chains in this list originate from one sample, sequenced in a study of type 1 regulatory T cells. TCRdb recomputed calls from the reads with MiXCR, one row per CDR3 protein. The sample holds about 97,000 distinct CDR3 sequences, roughly 28% seen once. The sample comprised CD4+ T cells, either the whole sample or a sorted fraction (not recorded which). The receptors originated from a human donor in good health.

This clonotype was observed a few times. J is TRBJ2-2 and V is TRBV11-1; unclear D gene. V lost 1 base, J lost 0 bases, and 6 bases lay in between. The CDR3 loop spans 15 amino acids. Germline values: CDR1 SGHAT, CDR2 FQDESV (reference sequence). The DNA for the CDR3 is TGTGCCAGCAGCTTAGGACTTTCGAACACCGGGGAGCTGTTTTTT. This sequence encodes CASSLGLSNTGELFF.

The chain links TRBV5-1 to TRBJ1-5; D is possibly TRBD1 (5 bases). The V end was cut by 3 bases, the J end by 7 bases, with 14 bases between. The CDR3 consists of 14 residues. Germline loops: CDR1 SGHRS, CDR2 YFSETQ. The CDR3 region is CASSSGPPGQPQHF. The CDR3 nucleotides read TGCGCCAGCAGCTCGGGACCGCCTGGGCAGCCCCAGCATTTT.

V and J are TRBV20-1 and TRBJ1-4; D not resolved. Trimming took off 5 bases at V and 4 bases at J, with 11 bases between the two ends. The CDR3 has 13 residues. Germline CDR1 is DFQATT and CDR2 is SNEGSKA (reference sequence). The CDR3, as DNA: TGCAGTGCTCCCCCGACGGGTAATGAAAAACTGTTTTTT. It encodes CSAPPTGNEKLFF.

This chain links TRBV20-1 with TRBJ2-4; 7 bases line up with TRBD1. The germline V gene encodes CDR1 DFQATT and CDR2 SNEGSKA (reference sequence). The CDR3 covers 12 residues. V trimming: 3 bases; J trimming: 8 bases; junction bases outside the gene matches: 4. The CDR3 here is CSARTGTDIQYF. The CDR3 DNA reads TGCAGTGCTAGGACAGGGACGGACATTCAGTACTTC.

This clonotype was picked up many times. The gene calls are TRBV7-9 and TRBJ2-1; D gene uncertain. The CDR3 has 16 residues. V lost 4 bases to trimming and J lost 2 bases, with 15 bases between them. CDR1 and CDR2 from the germline V gene are SEHNR and FQNEAQ (reference sequence). The CDR3 loop is CASSSRIDSPYNEQFF. CDR3 nucleotides: TGTGCCAGCAGCTCAAGGATCGACTCCCCCTACAATGAGCAGTTCTTC.

This rearrangement joins TRBV5-1 to TRBJ2-5, with 7 bases aligning to TRBD2. With V trimmed by 4 bases and J by 0 bases, 12 bases remained unmatched. Germline CDR1 SGHRS, CDR2 YFSETQ. This CDR3 has 17 amino acids. The CDR3 DNA reads as TGCGCCAGCAGCCAGGCTGTTATGGGAGGGTACCAAGAGACCCAGTACTTC. As protein: CASSQAVMGGYQETQYF.

The rearrangement links TRBV4-1 to TRBJ2-4; maybe TRBD2 (6 bases). Trimming removed 3 bases at V and 7 bases at J, with 16 bases between. Germline CDR1 reads MGHRA; CDR2 reads YSYEKL. This CDR3 has 15 residues. CDR3 residues: CASSQEGPWGNIQYF. CDR3 nucleotides: TGCGCCAGCAGCCAGGAGGGACCCTGGGGGAACATTCAGTACTTC.

This clonotype was seen a handful of times. J is TRBJ1-1 and V is TRBV4-1; D is unclear. CDR3 length equals 16 residues. CDR1 is MGHRA, CDR2 YSYEKL, per germline. V was pared by 0 bases and J by 6 bases, with 17 bases between. CDR3 amino acids: CASSQEAAGIYAEAFF. The CDR3 DNA sequence: TGCGCCAGCAGCCAAGAAGCGGCCGGAATCTACGCTGAAGCTTTCTTT.

This clonotype has only a few counts. The chain recombines TRBV30 with TRBJ2-3; unclear D gene. Trimming cost V 2 bases and J 5 bases, with 8 bases left between them. From germline, CDR1 is GTSNPN and CDR2 SVGIG (reference sequence). The CDR3 has 12 residues. The CDR3 loop reads CAWSIGQDTQYF. The CDR3 nucleotides read TGTGCCTGGAGTATAGGGCAAGATACGCAGTATTTT.